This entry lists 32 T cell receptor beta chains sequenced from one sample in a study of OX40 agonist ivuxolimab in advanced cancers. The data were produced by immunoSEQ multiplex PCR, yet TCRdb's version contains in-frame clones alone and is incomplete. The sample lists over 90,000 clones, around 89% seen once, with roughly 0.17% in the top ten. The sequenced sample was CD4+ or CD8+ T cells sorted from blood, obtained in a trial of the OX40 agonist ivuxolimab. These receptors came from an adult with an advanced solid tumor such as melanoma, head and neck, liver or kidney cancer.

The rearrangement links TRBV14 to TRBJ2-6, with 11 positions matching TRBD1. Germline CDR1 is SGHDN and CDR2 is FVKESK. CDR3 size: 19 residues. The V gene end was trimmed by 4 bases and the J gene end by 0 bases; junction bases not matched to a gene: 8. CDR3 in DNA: TGTGCCAGCAGCCCGATTGGACAGGGGGCAAACTCTGGGGCCAACGTCCTGACTTTC. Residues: CASSPIGQGANSGANVLTF.

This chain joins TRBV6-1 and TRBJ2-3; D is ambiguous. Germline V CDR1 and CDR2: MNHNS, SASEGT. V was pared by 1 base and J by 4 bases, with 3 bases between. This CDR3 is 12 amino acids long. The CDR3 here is CASSEVPDTQYF. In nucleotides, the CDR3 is TGTGCCAGCAGTGAAGTTCCAGATACGCAGTATTTT.

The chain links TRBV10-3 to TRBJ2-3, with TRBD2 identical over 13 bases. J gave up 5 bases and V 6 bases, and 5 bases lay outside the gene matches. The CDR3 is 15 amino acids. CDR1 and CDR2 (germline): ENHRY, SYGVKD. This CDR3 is CAIRGTSGNLDTQYF. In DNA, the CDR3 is TGTGCCATCAGGGGGACTAGCGGGAATCTAGATACGCAGTATTTT.

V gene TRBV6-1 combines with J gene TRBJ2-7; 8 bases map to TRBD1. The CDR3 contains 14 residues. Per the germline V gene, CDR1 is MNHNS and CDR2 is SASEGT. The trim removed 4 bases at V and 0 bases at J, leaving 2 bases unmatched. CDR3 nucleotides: TGTGCCAGCAGTGGGACAGGGCCCTCCTACGAGCAGTACTTC. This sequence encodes CASSGTGPSYEQYF.

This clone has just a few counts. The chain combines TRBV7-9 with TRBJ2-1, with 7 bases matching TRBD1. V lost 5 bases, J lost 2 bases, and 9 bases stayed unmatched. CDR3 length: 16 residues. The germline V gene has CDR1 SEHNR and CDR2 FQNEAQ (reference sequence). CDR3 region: CASSPTGSRAYNEQFF. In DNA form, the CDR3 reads TGTGCCAGCAGCCCGACAGGGTCTAGGGCCTACAATGAGCAGTTCTTC.

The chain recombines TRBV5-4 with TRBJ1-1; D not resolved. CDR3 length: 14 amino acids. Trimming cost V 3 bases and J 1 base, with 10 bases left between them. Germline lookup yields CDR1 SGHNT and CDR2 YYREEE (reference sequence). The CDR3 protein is CASSSLRRNTEAFF. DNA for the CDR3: TGTGCCAGCAGCTCACTCAGGAGGAACACTGAAGCTTTCTTT.

CDR3 loop: CASSRMSGAGNEQFF. DNA for the CDR3: TGTGCCAGCAGCCGAATGTCGGGGGCAGGTAATGAGCAGTTCTTC. The rearrangement links TRBV6-5 to TRBJ2-1; D is possibly TRBD1 or TRBD2 (6 bases each). CDR1 is MNHEY, CDR2 SVGAGI, per germline. Trimming took 6 bases from V and 7 from J, leaving 19 bases between them. The CDR3 is 15 residues long.

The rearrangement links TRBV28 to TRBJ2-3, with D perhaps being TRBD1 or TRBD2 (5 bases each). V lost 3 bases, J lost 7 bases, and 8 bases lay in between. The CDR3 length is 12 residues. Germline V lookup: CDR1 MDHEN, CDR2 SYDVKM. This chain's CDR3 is CASSFRGNTQYF. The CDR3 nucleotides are TGTGCCAGCAGTTTTCGGGGCAATACGCAGTATTTT.

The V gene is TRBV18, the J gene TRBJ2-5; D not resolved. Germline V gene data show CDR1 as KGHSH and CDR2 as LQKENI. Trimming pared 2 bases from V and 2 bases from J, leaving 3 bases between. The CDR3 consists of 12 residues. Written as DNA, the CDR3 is TGTGCCAGCTCACCAATTCAAGAGACCCAGTACTTC. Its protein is CASSPIQETQYF.

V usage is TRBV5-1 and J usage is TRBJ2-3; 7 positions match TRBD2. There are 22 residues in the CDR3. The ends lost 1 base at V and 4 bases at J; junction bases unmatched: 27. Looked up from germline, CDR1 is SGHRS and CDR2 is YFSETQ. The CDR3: CASSLSGGVDGREKRRADTQYF. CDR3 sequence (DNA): TGCGCCAGCAGCTTGTCTGGCGGGGTAGACGGGCGGGAGAAACGTCGGGCAGATACGCAGTATTTT.

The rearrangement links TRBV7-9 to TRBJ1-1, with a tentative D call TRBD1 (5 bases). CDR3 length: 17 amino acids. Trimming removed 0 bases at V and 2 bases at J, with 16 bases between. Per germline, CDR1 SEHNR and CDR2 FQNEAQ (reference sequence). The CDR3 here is CASSLAPLTALNTEAFF. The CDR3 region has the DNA TGTGCCAGCAGCTTAGCCCCCTTGACAGCGCTCAACACTGAAGCTTTCTTT.

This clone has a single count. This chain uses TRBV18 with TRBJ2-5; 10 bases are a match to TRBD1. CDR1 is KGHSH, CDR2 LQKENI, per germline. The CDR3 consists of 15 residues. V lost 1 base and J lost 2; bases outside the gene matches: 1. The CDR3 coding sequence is TGTGCCAGCTCACCACGGACAGGGGGGCAAGAGACCCAGTACTTC. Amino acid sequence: CASSPRTGGQETQYF.

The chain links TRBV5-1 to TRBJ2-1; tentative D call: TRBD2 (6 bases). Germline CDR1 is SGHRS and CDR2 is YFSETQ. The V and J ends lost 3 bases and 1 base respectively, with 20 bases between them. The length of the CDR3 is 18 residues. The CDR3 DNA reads TGCGCCAGCAGCTCTAGTTTAATAGCGGAAGATTCCTACAATGAGCAGTTCTTC. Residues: CASSSSLIAEDSYNEQFF. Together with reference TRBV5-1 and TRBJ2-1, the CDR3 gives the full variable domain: KAGVTQTPRYLIKTRGQQVTLSCSPISGHRSVSWYQQTPGQGLQFLFEYFSETQRNKGNFPGRFSGRQFSNSRSEMNVSTLELGDSALYLCASSSSLIAEDSYNEQFFGPGTRLTVL.

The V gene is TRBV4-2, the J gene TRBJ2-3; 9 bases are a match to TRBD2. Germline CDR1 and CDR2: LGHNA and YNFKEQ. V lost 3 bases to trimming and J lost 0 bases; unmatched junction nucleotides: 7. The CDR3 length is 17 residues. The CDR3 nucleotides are TGTGCCAGCAGCCAGGAAGGGGCGGGAGGGAGCACAGATACGCAGTATTTT. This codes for CASSQEGAGGSTDTQYF.

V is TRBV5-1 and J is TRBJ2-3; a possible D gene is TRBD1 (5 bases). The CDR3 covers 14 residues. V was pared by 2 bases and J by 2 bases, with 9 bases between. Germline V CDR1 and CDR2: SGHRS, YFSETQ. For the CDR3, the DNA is TGCGCCAGCAGCTTTGACAGCCCCACAGATACGCAGTATTTT. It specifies CASSFDSPTDTQYF.

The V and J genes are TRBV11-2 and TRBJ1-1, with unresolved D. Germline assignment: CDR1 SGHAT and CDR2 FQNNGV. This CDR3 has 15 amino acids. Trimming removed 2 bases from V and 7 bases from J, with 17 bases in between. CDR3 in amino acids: CASSLSRGLGFEAFF. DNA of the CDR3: TGTGCCAGCAGCTTATCCCGGGGTTTGGGCTTTGAAGCTTTCTTT.

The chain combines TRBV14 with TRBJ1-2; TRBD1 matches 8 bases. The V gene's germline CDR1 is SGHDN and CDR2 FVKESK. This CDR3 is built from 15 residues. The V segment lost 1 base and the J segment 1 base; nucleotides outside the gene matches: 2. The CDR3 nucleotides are TGTGCCAGCAGCCAAGGGACAGGGATTAACTATGGCTACACCTTC. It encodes CASSQGTGINYGYTF.

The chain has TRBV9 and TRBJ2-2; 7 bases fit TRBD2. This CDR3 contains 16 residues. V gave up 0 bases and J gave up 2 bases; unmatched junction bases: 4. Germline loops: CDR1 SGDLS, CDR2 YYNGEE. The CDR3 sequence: CASSVGAGLNTGELFF. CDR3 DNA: TGTGCCAGCAGCGTAGGAGCGGGACTCAACACCGGGGAGCTGTTTTTT.

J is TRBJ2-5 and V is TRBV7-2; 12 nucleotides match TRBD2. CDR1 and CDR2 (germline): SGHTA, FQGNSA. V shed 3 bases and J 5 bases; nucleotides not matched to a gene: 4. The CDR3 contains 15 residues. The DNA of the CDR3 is TGTGCCAGCAGCTTTGGTACTAGCGGGAGGGAGACCCAGTACTTC. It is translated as CASSFGTSGRETQYF. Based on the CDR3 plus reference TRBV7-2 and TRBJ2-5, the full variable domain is GAGVSQSPSNKVTEKGKDVELRCDPISGHTALYWYRQSLGQGLEFLIYFQGNSAPDKSGLPSDRFSAERTGGSVSTLTIQRTQQEDSAVYLCASSFGTSGRETQYFGPGTRLLVL.

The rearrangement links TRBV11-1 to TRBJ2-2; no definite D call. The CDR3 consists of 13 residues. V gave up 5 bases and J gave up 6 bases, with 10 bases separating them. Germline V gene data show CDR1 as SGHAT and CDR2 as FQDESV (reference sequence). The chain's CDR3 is CASSRPGAGELFF. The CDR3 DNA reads TGTGCCAGCAGCCGACCCGGAGCCGGGGAGCTGTTTTTT.

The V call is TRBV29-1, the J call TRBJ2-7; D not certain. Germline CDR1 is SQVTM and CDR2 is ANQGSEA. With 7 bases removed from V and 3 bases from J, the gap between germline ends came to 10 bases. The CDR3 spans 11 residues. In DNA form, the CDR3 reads TGCAGCGCCCTAACCAACTACGAGCAGTACTTC. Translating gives CSALTNYEQYF.

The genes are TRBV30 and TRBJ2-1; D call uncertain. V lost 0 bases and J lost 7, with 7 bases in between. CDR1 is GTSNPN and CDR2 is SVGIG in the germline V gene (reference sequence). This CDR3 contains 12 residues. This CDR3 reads CAWSVGRNEQFF. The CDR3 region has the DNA TGTGCCTGGAGTGTAGGTAGAAATGAGCAGTTCTTC.

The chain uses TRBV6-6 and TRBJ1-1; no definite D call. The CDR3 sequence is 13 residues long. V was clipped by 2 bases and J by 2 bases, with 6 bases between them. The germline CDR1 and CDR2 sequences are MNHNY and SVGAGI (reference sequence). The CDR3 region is CASSYADNTEAFF. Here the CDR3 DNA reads TGTGCCAGCAGTTACGCAGATAACACTGAAGCTTTCTTT.

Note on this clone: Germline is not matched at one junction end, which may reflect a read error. The CDR3 sequence is CAISESSALQHF. DNA for the CDR3: TGTGCCATCAGTGAGTCGTCGGCTCTCCAGCACTTC. This sequence joins TRBV10-3 and TRBJ2-7; D is ambiguous. CDR1 and CDR2 (germline): ENHRY, SYGVKD. The CDR3 loop spans 12 amino acids.

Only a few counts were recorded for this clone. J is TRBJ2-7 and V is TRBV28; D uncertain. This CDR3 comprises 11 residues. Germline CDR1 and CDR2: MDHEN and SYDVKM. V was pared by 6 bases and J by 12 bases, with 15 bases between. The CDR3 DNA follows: TGTGCCAGCAGCTACCACTCAACGGGGTACTTC. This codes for CASSYHSTGYF.

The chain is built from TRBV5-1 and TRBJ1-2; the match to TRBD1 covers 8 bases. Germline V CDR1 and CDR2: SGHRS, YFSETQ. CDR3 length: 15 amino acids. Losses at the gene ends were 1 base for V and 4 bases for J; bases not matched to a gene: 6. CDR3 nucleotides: TGCGCCAGCAGCTTGACAGGGGGATCGGGCTATGGCTACACCTTC. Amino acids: CASSLTGGSGYGYTF.

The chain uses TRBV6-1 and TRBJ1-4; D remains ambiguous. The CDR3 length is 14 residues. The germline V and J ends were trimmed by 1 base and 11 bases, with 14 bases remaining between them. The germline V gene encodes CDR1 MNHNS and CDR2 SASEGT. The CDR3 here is CASSEGAAREKLFF. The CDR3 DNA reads TGTGCCAGCAGTGAAGGGGCGGCCCGTGAGAAACTGTTTTTT.

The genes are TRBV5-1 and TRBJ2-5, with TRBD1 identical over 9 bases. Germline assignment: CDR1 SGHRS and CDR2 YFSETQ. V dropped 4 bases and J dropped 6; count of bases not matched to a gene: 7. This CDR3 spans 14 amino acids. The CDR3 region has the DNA TGCGCCAGCAGCCTAACAGGGGGCGAAAAGACCCAGTACTTC. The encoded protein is CASSLTGGEKTQYF.

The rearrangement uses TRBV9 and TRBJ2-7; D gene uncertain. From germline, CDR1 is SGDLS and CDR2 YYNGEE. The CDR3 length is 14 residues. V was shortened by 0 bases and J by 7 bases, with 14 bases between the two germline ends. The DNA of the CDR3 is TGTGCCAGCAGCGTAGGCGTTAGTCTGGGAGAGCAGTACTTC. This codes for CASSVGVSLGEQYF.

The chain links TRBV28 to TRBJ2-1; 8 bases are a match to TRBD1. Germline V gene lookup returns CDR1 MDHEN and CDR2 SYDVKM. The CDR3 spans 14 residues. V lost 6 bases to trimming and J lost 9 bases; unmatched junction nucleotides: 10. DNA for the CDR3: TGTGCCAGCAGCATGGACAGGGTGAGGAGTGAGCAGTTCTTC. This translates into CASSMDRVRSEQFF.

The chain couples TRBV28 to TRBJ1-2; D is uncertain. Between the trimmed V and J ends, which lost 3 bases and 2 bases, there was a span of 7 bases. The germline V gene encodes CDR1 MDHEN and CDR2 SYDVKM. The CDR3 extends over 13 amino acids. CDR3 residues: CASSFYSNYGYTF. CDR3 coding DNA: TGTGCCAGCAGTTTCTATTCGAACTATGGCTACACCTTC.

CDR3: CASSKGLAGRRDTGELFF. Here the CDR3 DNA reads TGTGCCAGTAGTAAGGGACTAGCGGGCCGAAGGGACACCGGGGAGCTGTTTTTT. The gene calls are TRBV19 and TRBJ2-2; TRBD2 agrees at 12 bases. The CDR3 covers 18 residues. Trimming took 4 bases from V and 3 from J; bases not matched to a gene: 9. Per germline, CDR1 LNHDA and CDR2 SQIVND (reference sequence).